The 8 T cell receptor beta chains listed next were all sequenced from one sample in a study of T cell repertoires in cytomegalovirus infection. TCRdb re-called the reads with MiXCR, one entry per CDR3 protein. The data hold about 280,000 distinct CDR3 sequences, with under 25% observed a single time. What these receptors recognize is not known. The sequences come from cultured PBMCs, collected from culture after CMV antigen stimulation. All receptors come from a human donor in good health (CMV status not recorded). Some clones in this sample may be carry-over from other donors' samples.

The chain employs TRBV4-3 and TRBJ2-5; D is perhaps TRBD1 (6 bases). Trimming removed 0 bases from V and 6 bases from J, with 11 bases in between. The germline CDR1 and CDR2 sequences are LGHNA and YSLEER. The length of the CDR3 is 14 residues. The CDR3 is CASSQEGQGKTQYF. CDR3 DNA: TGCGCCAGCAGCCAAGAGGGACAAGGAAAGACCCAGTACTTC.

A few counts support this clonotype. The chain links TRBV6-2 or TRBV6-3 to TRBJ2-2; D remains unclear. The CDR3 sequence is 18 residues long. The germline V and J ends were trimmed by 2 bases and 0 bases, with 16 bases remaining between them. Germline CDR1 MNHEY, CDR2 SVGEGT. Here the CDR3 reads CASSYPDRSHANTGELFF. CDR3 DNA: TGTGCCAGCAGTTACCCTGACCGATCGCACGCGAACACCGGGGAGCTGTTTTTT.

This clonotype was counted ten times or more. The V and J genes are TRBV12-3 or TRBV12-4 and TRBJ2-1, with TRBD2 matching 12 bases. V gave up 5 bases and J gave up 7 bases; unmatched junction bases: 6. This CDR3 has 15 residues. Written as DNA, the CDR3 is TGTGCCAGCAGTCCCCTAGCGGGAGGGGGTAATGAGCAGTTCTTC. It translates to CASSPLAGGGNEQFF.

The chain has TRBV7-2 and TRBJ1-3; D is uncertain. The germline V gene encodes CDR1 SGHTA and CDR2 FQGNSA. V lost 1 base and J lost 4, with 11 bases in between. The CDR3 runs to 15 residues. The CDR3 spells CASSLVGRQGNTIYF. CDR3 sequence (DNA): TGTGCCAGCAGCTTAGTAGGCAGGCAGGGAAACACCATATATTTT. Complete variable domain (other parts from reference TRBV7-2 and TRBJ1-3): GAGVSQSPSNKVTEKGKDVELRCDPISGHTALYWYRQSLGQGLEFLIYFQGNSAPDKSGLPSDRFSAERTGGSVSTLTIQRTQQEDSAVYLCASSLVGRQGNTIYFGEGSWLTVV.

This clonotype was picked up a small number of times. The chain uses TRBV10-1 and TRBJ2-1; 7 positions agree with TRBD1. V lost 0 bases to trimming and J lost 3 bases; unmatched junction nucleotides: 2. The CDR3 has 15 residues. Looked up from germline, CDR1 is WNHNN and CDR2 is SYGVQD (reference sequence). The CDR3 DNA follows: TGCGCCAGCAGTGAGTCAAGGACAGGCTACAATGAGCAGTTCTTC. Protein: CASSESRTGYNEQFF.

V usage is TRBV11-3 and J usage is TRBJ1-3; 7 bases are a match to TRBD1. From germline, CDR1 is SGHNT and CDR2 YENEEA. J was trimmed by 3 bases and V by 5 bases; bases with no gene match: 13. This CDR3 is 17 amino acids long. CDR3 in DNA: TGTGCCAGCAGCGTTGGCGAAGGCAGGGGGATTGGAAACACCATATATTTT. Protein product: CASSVGEGRGIGNTIYF.

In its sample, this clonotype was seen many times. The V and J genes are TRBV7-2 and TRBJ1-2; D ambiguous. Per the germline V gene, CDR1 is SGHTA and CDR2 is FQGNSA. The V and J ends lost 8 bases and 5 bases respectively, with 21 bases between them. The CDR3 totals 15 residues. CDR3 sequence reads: CASRHGFSEIYGYTF. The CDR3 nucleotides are TGTGCCAGCCGCCACGGGTTTTCGGAAATTTATGGCTACACCTTC.

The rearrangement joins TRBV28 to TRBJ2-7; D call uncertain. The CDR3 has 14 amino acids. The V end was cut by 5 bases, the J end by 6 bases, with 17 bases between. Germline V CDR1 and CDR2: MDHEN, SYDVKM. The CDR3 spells CASSAPFSGSEQYV. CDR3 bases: TGTGCCAGCAGTGCGCCGTTCTCAGGTTCCGAGCAGTACGTC.